The source of this TCR beta chain is a study of OX40 agonist ivuxolimab in advanced cancers. Across the study: Treatment of patients was with ivuxolimab, an agonistic anti-OX40 (CD134) antibody. Participants, 70% to 90% male, averaged roughly 60 years of age, ranging from about 23 to 79. Partial responses occurred in three patients (one hepatocellular carcinoma, two cutaneous melanoma).

Profiling relied on immunoSEQ multiplex PCR, and the TCRdb table lists in-frame clones only, not all of them. The sample records tens of thousands of clones, 80% to 95% being singletons. CDR3 size: 19 residues. Germline CDR1 SGHRS, CDR2 YFSETQ. J lost 6 bases, V lost 4 bases, and 16 bases had no gene match. Anyone with autoimmune disease history or systemic immunosuppression was excluded. The sequences come from CD4+ or CD8+ T cells sorted from blood, collected in a trial of the OX40 agonist ivuxolimab. The origin of this receptor is an adult with an advanced solid tumor such as melanoma, head and neck, liver or kidney cancer. The chain is built from TRBV5-1 and TRBJ2-7, with 16 bases lining up with TRBD2. For the CDR3, the DNA is TGCGCCAGCAGCGCGGCCGGGACTAGCGGGGGGGCCGGTTCTGGCGAGCAGTACTTC. Its protein product is CASSAAGTSGGAGSGEQYF.